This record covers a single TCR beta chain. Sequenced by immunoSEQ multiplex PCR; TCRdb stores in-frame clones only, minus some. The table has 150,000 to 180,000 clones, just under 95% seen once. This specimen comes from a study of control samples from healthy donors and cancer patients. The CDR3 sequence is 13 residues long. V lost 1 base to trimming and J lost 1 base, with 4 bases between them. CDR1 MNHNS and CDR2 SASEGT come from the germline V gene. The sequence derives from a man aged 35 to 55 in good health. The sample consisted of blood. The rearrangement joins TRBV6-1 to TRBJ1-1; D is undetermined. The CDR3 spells CASSEGENTEAFF. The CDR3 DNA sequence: TGTGCCAGCAGTGAAGGGGAGAACACTGAAGCTTTCTTT.